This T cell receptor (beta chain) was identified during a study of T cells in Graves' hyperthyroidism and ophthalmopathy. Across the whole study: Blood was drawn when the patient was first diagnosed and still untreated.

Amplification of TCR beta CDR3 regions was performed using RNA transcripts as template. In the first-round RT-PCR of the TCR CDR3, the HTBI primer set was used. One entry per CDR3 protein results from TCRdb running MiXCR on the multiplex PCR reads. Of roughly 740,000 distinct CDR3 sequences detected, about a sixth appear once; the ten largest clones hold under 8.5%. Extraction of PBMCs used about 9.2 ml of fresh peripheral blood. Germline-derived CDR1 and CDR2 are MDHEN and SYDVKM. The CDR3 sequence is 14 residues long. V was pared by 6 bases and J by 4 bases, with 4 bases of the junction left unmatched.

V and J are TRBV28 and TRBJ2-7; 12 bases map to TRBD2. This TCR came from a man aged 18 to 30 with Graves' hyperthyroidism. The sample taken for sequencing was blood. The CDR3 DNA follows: TGTGCCAGCAGAGGACTAGCGGGGACTTACGAGCAGTACTTC. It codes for CASRGLAGTYEQYF.